The rows below give T cell receptor beta chains drawn from one sample of a study of OX40 agonist ivuxolimab in advanced cancers. Method: immunoSEQ multiplex PCR; TCRdb's copy keeps in-frame clones and lacks some. The sample comprises 14,000 to 15,000 clones, almost 80% of which are singletons, and roughly 34% rests with the top ten. Specimen: CD4+ or CD8+ T cells sorted from blood, collected in a trial of the OX40 agonist ivuxolimab. The origin of the receptors is an adult with an advanced solid tumor such as melanoma, head and neck, liver or kidney cancer. CDR3s include the opening cysteine and the closing phenylalanine or tryptophan. Each record gives: D gene, clone size, V gene, J gene, CDR3 protein, CDR3 DNA. D genes are given only for firm matches. Clone size, where shown, is once, few, many, or a class for clones that have expanded.

D: .; size: few; V: TRBV2; J: TRBJ1-5; CDR3: CASSVGPAIYQPQHF; DNA: TGTGCCAGCAGTGTGGGACCGGCGATCTATCAGCCCCAGCATTTT
D: TRBD1; size: few; V: TRBV29-1; J: TRBJ2-7; CDR3: CSVGSGQISYEQYF; DNA: TGCAGCGTTGGATCGGGACAGATATCCTACGAGCAGTACTTC
D: TRBD1; size: many; V: TRBV5-4; J: TRBJ1-1; CDR3: CASSLAPGGVGEAFF; DNA: TGTGCCAGCAGCTTGGCCCCAGGGGGAGTTGGTGAAGCTTTCTTT
D: TRBD2; size: .; V: TRBV7-2; J: TRBJ2-7; CDR3: CASSLALAGTYEQYF; DNA: TGTGCCAGCAGCTTAGCCCTAGCGGGGACTTACGAGCAGTACTTC
D: TRBD2; size: few; V: TRBV5-1; J: TRBJ2-1; CDR3: CASSLDAAGGNEQFF; DNA: TGCGCCAGCAGCTTGGATGCAGCGGGAGGCAATGAGCAGTTCTTC
D: TRBD1; size: once; V: TRBV28; J: TRBJ1-5; CDR3: CASSTWPRGKQGGNSNQPQHF; DNA: TGTGCCAGCAGTACTTGGCCTAGAGGGAAACAGGGGGGAAATAGCAATCAGCCCCAGCATTTT
D: .; size: .; V: TRBV13; J: TRBJ2-7; CDR3: CASSSYIGGYEQYF; DNA: TGTGCCAGCAGCTCGTATATTGGTGGGTACGAGCAGTACTTC
D: .; size: .; V: TRBV6-6; J: TRBJ1-2; CDR3: CASSLIPTFHSGYTF; DNA: TGTGCCAGCAGTTTGATCCCCACCTTCCATAGCGGCTACACCTTC
D: .; size: .; V: TRBV4-1; J: TRBJ2-3; CDR3: CASSQVSWDTQYF; DNA: TGCGCCAGCAGCCAAGTAAGTTGGGATACGCAGTATTTT
D: .; size: .; V: TRBV27; J: TRBJ2-7; CDR3: CASSMGLNEQYF; DNA: TGTGCCAGCAGTATGGGTTTGAACGAGCAGTACTTC
D: .; size: .; V: TRBV5-6; J: TRBJ2-7; CDR3: CASSLAGGGAEQYF; DNA: TGTGCCAGCAGCTTGGCTGGAGGGGGCGCCGAGCAGTACTTC
D: .; size: .; V: TRBV6-1; J: TRBJ1-2; CDR3: CASSEHGRLGGYTF; DNA: TGTGCCAGCAGTGAACACGGACGGCTTGGCGGCTACACCTTC
D: .; size: .; V: TRBV23-1; J: TRBJ1-5; CDR3: CASSHAGHQSNQPQHF; DNA: TGCGCCAGCAGTCATGCGGGACACCAGAGCAATCAGCCCCAGCATTTT
D: .; size: few; V: TRBV9; J: TRBJ2-7; CDR3: CASSVEGDSYEQYF; DNA: TGTGCCAGCAGCGTAGAGGGAGACTCCTACGAGCAGTACTTC
D: .; size: .; V: TRBV9; J: TRBJ2-3; CDR3: CASSKGRVDTQYF; DNA: TGTGCCAGCAGCAAGGGAAGGGTGGATACGCAGTATTTT
D: TRBD2; size: .; V: TRBV7-9; J: TRBJ2-5; CDR3: CASSLQPLPGSGRETQYF; DNA: TGTGCCAGCAGCTTACAACCCCTCCCGGGTAGCGGGAGAGAGACCCAGTACTTC
D: TRBD2; size: .; V: TRBV7-9; J: TRBJ2-3; CDR3: CASSHGAGGPDTQYF; DNA: TGTGCCAGCAGCCATGGGGCGGGAGGACCAGATACGCAGTATTTT
D: TRBD2; size: few; V: TRBV27; J: TRBJ2-7; CDR3: CASSLISGSSYEQYF; DNA: TGTGCCAGCAGTTTAATAAGCGGGAGCTCCTACGAGCAGTACTTC
D: .; size: .; V: TRBV7-2; J: TRBJ2-7; CDR3: CASSSEDSYEQYF; DNA: TGTGCCAGCAGCTCCGAGGACTCCTACGAGCAGTACTTC
D: TRBD1; size: few; V: TRBV28; J: TRBJ2-7; CDR3: CASSLIRTGQGEEQYF; DNA: TGTGCCAGCAGTTTGATCCGGACGGGACAGGGGGAAGAGCAGTACTTC
D: TRBD1; size: .; V: TRBV9; J: TRBJ2-7; CDR3: CASSVGDRGRQYF; DNA: TGTGCCAGCAGCGTAGGGGACAGGGGCAGGCAGTACTTC
D: .; size: once; V: TRBV29-1; J: TRBJ2-5; CDR3: CSVDDPRETQYF; DNA: TGCAGCGTTGACGACCCGAGGGAGACCCAGTACTTC
D: .; size: .; V: TRBV19; J: TRBJ2-1; CDR3: CASRGDEQFF; DNA: TGTGCCAGTAGAGGGGATGAGCAGTTCTTC
D: TRBD1; size: .; V: TRBV6-1; J: TRBJ2-7; CDR3: CASSGGNRDSEEQYF; DNA: TGTGCCAGCAGTGGGGGGAACCGGGACAGTGAAGAGCAGTACTTC
D: .; size: .; V: TRBV30; J: TRBJ2-5; CDR3: CAWSVATQETQYF; DNA: TGTGCCTGGAGTGTGGCAACCCAAGAGACCCAGTACTTC
D: TRBD1; size: .; V: TRBV7-9; J: TRBJ1-1; CDR3: CASSLAGGRGPDTEAFF; DNA: TGTGCCAGCAGCTTAGCAGGCGGGAGGGGGCCGGACACTGAAGCTTTCTTT
D: TRBD1; size: .; V: TRBV7-9; J: TRBJ1-1; CDR3: CASSRDRGGYTEAFF; DNA: TGTGCCAGCAGCCGGGACAGGGGGGGCTACACTGAAGCTTTCTTT
D: TRBD2; size: once; V: TRBV11-3; J: TRBJ2-3; CDR3: CASSITSGGSTDTQYF; DNA: TGTGCCAGCAGCATAACTAGCGGGGGGAGCACAGATACGCAGTATTTT
D: TRBD2; size: .; V: TRBV5-1; J: TRBJ2-1; CDR3: CASSIGTTSGNEQFF; DNA: TGCGCCAGCAGCATAGGGACTACTAGCGGCAATGAGCAGTTCTTC
D: TRBD1; size: .; V: TRBV10-1; J: TRBJ2-3; CDR3: CASSESGQGAGTDTQYF; DNA: TGCGCCAGCAGTGAGAGCGGACAGGGGGCAGGGACAGATACGCAGTATTTT
D: .; size: once; V: TRBV5-4; J: TRBJ2-5; CDR3: CASSANPLEPPRYF; DNA: TGTGCCAGCAGCGCCAATCCACTCGAGCCCCCTCGTTACTTC
D: TRBD1; size: .; V: TRBV5-1; J: TRBJ1-2; CDR3: CASSAGQTGDYGYTF; DNA: TGCGCCAGCAGCGCGGGACAGACGGGCGACTATGGCTACACCTTC
D: .; size: .; V: TRBV4-1; J: TRBJ1-2; CDR3: CASSRSTPGDTTYSYTF; DNA: TGCGCCAGCAGCCGAAGTACCCCCGGGGACACCACATATAGCTACACCTTC
D: .; size: once; V: TRBV19; J: TRBJ2-7; CDR3: CASSPGDGPYEQYF; DNA: TGTGCCAGTAGTCCTGGGGACGGACCCTACGAGCAGTACTTC
D: .; size: .; V: TRBV29-1; J: TRBJ2-1; CDR3: CSVGGAEQFF; DNA: TGCAGCGTTGGCGGTGCTGAGCAGTTCTTC
D: .; size: .; V: TRBV9; J: TRBJ2-5; CDR3: CASSQTTTQETQYF; DNA: TGTGCCAGCAGCCAGACGACCACCCAAGAGACCCAGTACTTC
D: .; size: .; V: TRBV28; J: TRBJ2-3; CDR3: CASSIRGITTDTQYF; DNA: TGTGCCAGCAGTATTAGGGGGATTACTACAGATACGCAGTATTTT
D: TRBD2; size: .; V: TRBV7-2; J: TRBJ2-7; CDR3: CASSFRAREVDEQYF; DNA: TGTGCCAGCAGCTTTAGGGCCCGGGAGGTTGACGAGCAGTACTTC
D: TRBD1; size: .; V: TRBV7-9; J: TRBJ1-1; CDR3: CASSLAGGRGPDTEAFF; DNA: TGTGCCAGCAGCTTAGCGGGCGGGAGGGGGCCGGACACTGAAGCTTTCTTT
D: .; size: .; V: TRBV5-6; J: TRBJ2-1; CDR3: CASSPGGQYNEQFF; DNA: TGTGCCAGCAGCCCCGGGGGACAGTACAATGAGCAGTTCTTC
D: .; size: .; V: TRBV28; J: TRBJ2-1; CDR3: CASSEPGDFNNEQFF; DNA: TGTGCCAGCAGTGAACCAGGGGACTTCAACAATGAGCAGTTCTTC
D: .; size: medium-sized; V: TRBV11-2; J: TRBJ2-7; CDR3: CASSFGGLAYEQYF; DNA: TGTGCCAGCAGCTTTGGTGGCCTAGCCTACGAGCAGTACTTC
D: .; size: .; V: TRBV5-6; J: TRBJ2-2; CDR3: CASSLQGLRDTGELFF; DNA: TGTGCCAGCAGCTTACAGGGACTTCGGGACACCGGGGAGCTGTTTTTT
D: .; size: few; V: TRBV9; J: TRBJ2-1; CDR3: CASSPRTSRFPEQFF; DNA: TGTGCCAGCAGCCCTCGGACCTCCCGTTTTCCTGAGCAGTTCTTC
D: .; size: .; V: TRBV7-9; J: TRBJ1-1; CDR3: CASRLNTEAFF; DNA: TGTGCCAGCAGGCTGAACACTGAAGCTTTCTTT
D: TRBD1; size: medium-sized; V: TRBV7-8; J: TRBJ2-7; CDR3: CASSRGQGKYEQYF; DNA: TGTGCCAGCAGCCGGGGACAGGGGAAGTACGAGCAGTACTTC
D: .; size: .; V: TRBV28; J: TRBJ2-7; CDR3: CASRMDSSYEQYF; DNA: TGTGCCAGCAGAATGGACAGCTCCTACGAGCAGTACTTC
D: TRBD1; size: .; V: TRBV5-4; J: TRBJ2-7; CDR3: CASSAGTGGLYEQYF; DNA: TGTGCCAGCAGCGCAGGGACAGGGGGTCTCTACGAGCAGTACTTC
D: .; size: .; V: TRBV27; J: TRBJ2-1; CDR3: CASSFYRFNEQFF; DNA: TGTGCCAGCAGTTTCTACAGATTCAATGAGCAGTTCTTC
D: TRBD1; size: .; V: TRBV29-1; J: TRBJ1-2; CDR3: CSVPTGEGYGYTF; DNA: TGCAGCGTCCCTACAGGGGAGGGCTATGGCTACACCTTC
D: .; size: .; V: TRBV6-5; J: TRBJ2-1; CDR3: CASSFGLGFDEQFF; DNA: TGTGCCAGCAGTTTCGGACTGGGGTTTGATGAGCAGTTCTTC
D: .; size: few; V: TRBV5-6; J: TRBJ2-7; CDR3: CASSLGGDFYEQYF; DNA: TGTGCCAGCAGCTTAGGCGGTGACTTCTACGAGCAGTACTTC
D: .; size: .; V: TRBV5-1; J: TRBJ1-1; CDR3: CASSLDVLGTEAFF; DNA: TGCGCCAGCAGCTTGGACGTCTTAGGCACTGAAGCTTTCTTT